Sequencing of this T cell receptor beta chain was carried out in a study of T cell changes during pregnancy in multiple sclerosis. Assay used: immunoSEQ multiplex PCR; TCRdb lists only in-frame clones, some missing. The table lists 50,000 to 75,000 clones, 92% of them singletons. The CDR3 has 14 residues. CDR1 MRHNA and CDR2 SNTAGT come from the germline V gene. Trimming left V 6 bases short and J 6 bases short, with 15 bases between. The sample was peripheral blood, taken in the third trimester of pregnancy. The TCR comes from a female donor in good health, enrolled as a control in a pregnancy study. This rearrangement joins TRBV6-4 to TRBJ2-1, with D tentatively TRBD2 (6 bases). The CDR3 DNA follows: TGTGCCAGCAGGCCGGGACTTAGCTCCAATGAGCAGTTCTTC. Translation gives CASRPGLSSNEQFF.